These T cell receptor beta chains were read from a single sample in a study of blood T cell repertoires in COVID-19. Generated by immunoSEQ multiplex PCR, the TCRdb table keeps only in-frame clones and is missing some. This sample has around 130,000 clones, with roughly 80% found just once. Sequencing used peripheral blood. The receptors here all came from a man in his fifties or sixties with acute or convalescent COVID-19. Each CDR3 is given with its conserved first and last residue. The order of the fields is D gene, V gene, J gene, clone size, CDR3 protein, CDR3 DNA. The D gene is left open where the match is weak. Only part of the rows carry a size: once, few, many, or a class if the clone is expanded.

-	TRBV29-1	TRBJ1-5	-	CSALEAARNQPQHF	TGCAGTGCCCTCGAGGCAGCCAGAAATCAGCCCCAGCATTTT
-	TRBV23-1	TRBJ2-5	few	CASSQAQGVETQYF	TGCGCCAGCAGTCAAGCACAGGGTGTGGAGACCCAGTACTTC
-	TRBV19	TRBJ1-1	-	CASKPNGELYTEAFF	TGTGCCAGTAAGCCTAACGGGGAATTGTACACTGAAGCTTTCTTT
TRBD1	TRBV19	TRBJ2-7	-	CASSKQGFYEQYF	TGTGCCAGTAGTAAACAGGGGTTCTACGAGCAGTACTTC
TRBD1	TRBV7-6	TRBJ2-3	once	CASSLAAGGLNTQYF	TGTGCCAGCAGCTTAGCGGCAGGGGGTTTGAATACGCAGTATTTT
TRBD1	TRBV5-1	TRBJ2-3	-	CASSYETGEFDTQYF	TGCGCCAGCAGCTACGAGACAGGGGAGTTTGATACGCAGTATTTT
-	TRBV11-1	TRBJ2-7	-	CASSLAGQITYEQYF	TGTGCCAGCAGCTTAGCTGGACAGATTACCTACGAGCAGTACTTC
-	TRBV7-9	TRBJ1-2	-	CASSRGEEYGYTF	TGTGCCAGCAGTCGGGGGGAGGAATATGGCTACACCTTC
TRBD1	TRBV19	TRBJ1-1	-	CASTQTGINTEAFF	TGTGCCAGTACTCAGACAGGGATTAACACTGAAGCTTTCTTT
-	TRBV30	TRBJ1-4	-	CAWSEQEEKLFF	TGTGCCTGGAGTGAACAGGAGGAAAAACTGTTTTTT
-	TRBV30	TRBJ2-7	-	CAWRPSRWMEQYF	TGTGCCTGGAGGCCGTCTAGGTGGATGGAGCAGTACTTC
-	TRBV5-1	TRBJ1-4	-	CASSGLPTNEKLFF	TGCGCCAGCAGCGGCCTTCCAACTAATGAAAAACTGTTTTTT
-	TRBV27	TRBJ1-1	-	CASSLSRTVDTEAFF	TGTGCCAGCAGTTTATCGAGGACAGTGGACACTGAAGCTTTCTTT
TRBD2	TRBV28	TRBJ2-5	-	CASSLGLAGLGETQYF	TGTGCCAGCAGTCTTGGACTAGCGGGCCTAGGGGAGACCCAGTACTTC
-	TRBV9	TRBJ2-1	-	CASSRSSYNEQFF	TGTGCCAGCAGCCGTAGCTCCTACAATGAGCAGTTCTTC
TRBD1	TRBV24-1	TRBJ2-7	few	CATGGQGVYEQYF	TGTGCCACCGGGGGACAGGGGGTCTACGAGCAGTACTTC
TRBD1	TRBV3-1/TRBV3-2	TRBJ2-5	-	CASSQQPGQGKTQYF	TGTGCCAGCAGCCAACAACCCGGACAGGGCAAGACCCAGTACTTC
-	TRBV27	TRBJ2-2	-	CASSFVVGELFF	TGTGCCAGCAGTTTTGTCGTCGGGGAGCTGTTTTTT
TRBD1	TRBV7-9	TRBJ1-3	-	CASSPGTAGNTIYF	TGTGCCAGCAGCCCCGGGACAGCTGGAAACACCATATATTTT
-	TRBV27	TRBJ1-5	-	CASSLYQFSNQPQHF	TGTGCCAGCAGTTTATATCAGTTCAGCAATCAGCCCCAGCATTTT
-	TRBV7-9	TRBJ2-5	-	CASSRGGIETQYF	TGTGCCAGCAGCCGGGGTGGGATCGAGACCCAGTACTTC
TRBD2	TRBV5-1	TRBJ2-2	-	CASRLGGANYAGELFF	TGCGCCAGCAGACTCGGGGGGGCGAATTATGCCGGGGAGCTGTTTTTT
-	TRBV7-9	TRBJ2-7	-	CASSLGAGAGYEQYF	TGTGCCAGCAGCTTAGGGGCGGGGGCAGGCTACGAGCAGTACTTC
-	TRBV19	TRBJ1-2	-	CASSTGNRVNYGYTF	TGTGCCAGTAGTACCGGAAACAGGGTTAACTATGGCTACACCTTC
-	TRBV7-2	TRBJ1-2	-	CASSLESGDYGYTF	TGTGCCAGCAGCTTAGAGTCAGGGGACTATGGCTACACCTTC
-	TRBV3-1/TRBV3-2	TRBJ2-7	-	CASSQGVGSSYEQYF	TGTGCCAGCAGCCAAGGTGTAGGGAGCTCCTACGAGCAGTACTTC
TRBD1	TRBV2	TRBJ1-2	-	CASRGTAHGYTF	TGTGCCAGCAGAGGGACAGCTCATGGCTACACCTTC
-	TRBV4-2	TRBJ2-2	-	CASSQVLGTPNTGELFF	TGTGCCAGCAGCCAAGTTTTAGGGACTCCGAACACCGGGGAGCTGTTTTTT
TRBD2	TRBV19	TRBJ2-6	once	CASSINGRVPGANVLTF	TGTGCCAGTAGTATCAACGGGAGGGTTCCTGGGGCCAACGTCCTGACTTTC
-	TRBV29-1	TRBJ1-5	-	CSVAEGLLGNQPQHF	TGCAGCGTTGCAGAGGGGCTACTCGGAAATCAGCCCCAGCATTTT
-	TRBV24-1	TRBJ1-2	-	CATSDSTWNYGYTF	TGTGCCACCAGTGATTCGACATGGAACTATGGCTACACCTTC
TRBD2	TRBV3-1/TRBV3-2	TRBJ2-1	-	CASSQELGGSYNEQFF	TGTGCCAGCAGCCAAGAACTGGGGGGGTCCTACAATGAGCAGTTCTTC
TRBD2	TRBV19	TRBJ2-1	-	CASSIGGRVYNEQFF	TGTGCCAGTAGTATCGGCGGGAGGGTTTACAATGAGCAGTTCTTC
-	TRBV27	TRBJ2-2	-	CASGHRQAYTGELFF	TGTGCCAGCGGGCATCGACAGGCCTACACCGGGGAGCTGTTTTTT
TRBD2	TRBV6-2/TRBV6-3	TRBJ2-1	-	CASSYNPAGVTYNEQFF	TGTGCCAGCAGTTACAACCCAGCGGGAGTAACCTACAATGAGCAGTTCTTC
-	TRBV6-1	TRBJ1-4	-	CASSGLWGRVFSTNEKLFF	TGTGCCAGCAGTGGCTTATGGGGCAGGGTATTTTCGACTAATGAAAAACTGTTTTTT
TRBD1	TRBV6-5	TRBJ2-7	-	CASTETGGNYEQYF	TGTGCCAGCACCGAGACAGGGGGAAACTACGAGCAGTACTTC
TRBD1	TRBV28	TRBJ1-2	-	CATGTGRNRGYTF	TGTGCCACCGGGACAGGGCGCAATCGGGGCTACACCTTC
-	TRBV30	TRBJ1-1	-	CAWSQGTEAFF	TGTGCCTGGAGCCAGGGGACTGAAGCTTTCTTT
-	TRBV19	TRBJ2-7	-	CASSMGLTPEQYF	TGTGCCAGTAGTATGGGGCTCACTCCTGAGCAGTACTTC
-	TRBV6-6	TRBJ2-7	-	CASSSLYEQYF	TGTGCCAGCAGTTCTCTCTACGAGCAGTACTTC
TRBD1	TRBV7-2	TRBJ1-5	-	CASSFGQGFSNQPQHF	TGTGCCAGCAGCTTCGGACAGGGATTTAGCAATCAGCCCCAGCATTTT
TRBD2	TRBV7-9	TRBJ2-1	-	CASSFLAGSYNEQFF	TGTGCCAGCAGCTTTCTAGCGGGGTCCTACAATGAGCAGTTCTTC
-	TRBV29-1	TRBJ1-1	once	CSAWTVNTEAFF	TGCAGCGCCTGGACAGTGAACACTGAAGCTTTCTTT
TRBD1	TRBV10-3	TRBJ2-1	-	CAIRPGQGGSYNEQFF	TGTGCCATCAGACCGGGACAGGGTGGCTCCTACAATGAGCAGTTCTTC
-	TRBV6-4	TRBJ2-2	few	CASSGHLNTGELFF	TGTGCCAGCAGTGGACACTTGAACACCGGGGAGCTGTTTTTT
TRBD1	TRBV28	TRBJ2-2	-	CASSPWTGAVGELFF	TGTGCCAGCAGTCCCTGGACAGGGGCTGTCGGGGAGCTGTTTTTT
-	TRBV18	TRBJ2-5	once	CASSPRDILGDQETQYF	TGTGCCAGCTCACCTAGGGACATACTTGGGGACCAAGAGACCCAGTACTTC
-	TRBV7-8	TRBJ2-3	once	CASSYGSTDTQYF	TGTGCCAGCAGCTACGGGAGCACAGATACGCAGTATTTT
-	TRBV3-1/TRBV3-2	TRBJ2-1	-	CASSQVRGNEQFF	TGTGCCAGCAGCCAAGTTCGAGGTAATGAGCAGTTCTTC
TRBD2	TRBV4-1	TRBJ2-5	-	CASSHPRASGRETQYF	TGCGCCAGCAGCCACCCCCGGGCTAGCGGACGGGAGACCCAGTACTTC
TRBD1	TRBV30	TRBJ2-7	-	CAQSRDRDLEQYF	TGTGCCCAATCCCGGGACAGGGACTTGGAGCAGTACTTC
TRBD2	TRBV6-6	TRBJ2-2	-	CASSKTSGDTGELFF	TGTGCCAGCAGTAAGACTAGCGGAGACACCGGGGAGCTGTTTTTT
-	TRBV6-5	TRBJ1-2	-	CASTGGYNYGYTF	TGTGCCAGCACTGGCGGCTATAACTATGGCTACACCTTC
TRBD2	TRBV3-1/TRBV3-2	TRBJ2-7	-	CASSQTSGGAIEQYF	TGTGCCAGCAGCCAAACTAGCGGGGGGGCGATCGAGCAGTACTTC